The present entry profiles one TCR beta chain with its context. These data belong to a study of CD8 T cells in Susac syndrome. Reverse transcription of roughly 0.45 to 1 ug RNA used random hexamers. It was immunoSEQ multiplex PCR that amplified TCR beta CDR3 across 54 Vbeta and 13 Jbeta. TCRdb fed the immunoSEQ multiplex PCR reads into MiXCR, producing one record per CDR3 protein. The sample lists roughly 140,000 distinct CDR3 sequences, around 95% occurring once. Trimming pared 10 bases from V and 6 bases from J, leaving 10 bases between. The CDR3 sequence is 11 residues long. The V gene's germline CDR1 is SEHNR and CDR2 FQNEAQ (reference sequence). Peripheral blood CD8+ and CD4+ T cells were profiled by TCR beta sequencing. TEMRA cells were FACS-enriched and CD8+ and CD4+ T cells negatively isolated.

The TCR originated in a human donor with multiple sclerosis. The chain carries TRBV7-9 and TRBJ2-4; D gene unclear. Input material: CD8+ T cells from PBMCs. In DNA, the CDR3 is TGTGCCACCTCGCGTGGAAACATTCAGTACTTC. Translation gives CATSRGNIQYF.